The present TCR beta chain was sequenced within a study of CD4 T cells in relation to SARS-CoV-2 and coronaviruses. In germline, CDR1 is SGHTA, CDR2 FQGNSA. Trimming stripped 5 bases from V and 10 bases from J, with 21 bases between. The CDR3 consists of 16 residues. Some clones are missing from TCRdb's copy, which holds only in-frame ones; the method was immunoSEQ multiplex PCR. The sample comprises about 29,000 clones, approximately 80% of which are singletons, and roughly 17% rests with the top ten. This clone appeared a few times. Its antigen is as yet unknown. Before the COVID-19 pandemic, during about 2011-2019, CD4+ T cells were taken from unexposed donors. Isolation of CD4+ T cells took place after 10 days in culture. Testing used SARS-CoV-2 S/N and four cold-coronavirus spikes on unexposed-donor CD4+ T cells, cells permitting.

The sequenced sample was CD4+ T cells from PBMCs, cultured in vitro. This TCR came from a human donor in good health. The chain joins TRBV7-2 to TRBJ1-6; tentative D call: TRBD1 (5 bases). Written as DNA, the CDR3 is TGTGCCAGCAGCCTAAGATTCAGGGCCAAGAACTCACCCCTCCACTTT. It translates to CASSLRFRAKNSPLHF.